Below, 14 T cell receptor beta chains from the same sample are listed, as sequenced in a study of Graves' ophthalmopathy and Graves' hyperthyroidism. Amplifying from RNA transcripts, the study obtained TCR beta CDR3 regions. HTBI-primed first-round RT-PCR preceded second-round multiplex PCR. TCRdb itself ran the multiplex PCR reads through MiXCR, one entry per CDR3 protein. The repertoire holds about 180,000 distinct CDR3 sequences, 37% seen once, with 5.8% in the top ten. Sequencing was carried out using peripheral blood. The receptors stem from a woman aged 40 to 50 with Graves' ophthalmopathy.

This clonotype was counted only a few times. This rearrangement joins TRBV19 to TRBJ2-3; no definite D call. Germline CDR1 LNHDA, CDR2 SQIVND (reference sequence). This CDR3 is 14 amino acids long. V was trimmed by 3 bases and J by 2 bases, leaving 9 bases between them. For the CDR3, the DNA is TGTGCCAGTAGTATTGTGACCGTCACAGATACGCAGTATTTT. Amino acids: CASSIVTVTDTQYF.

The V and J genes are TRBV11-2 and TRBJ1-1; TRBD1 might be the D (6 bases). The CDR3 has 15 amino acids. With 4 bases removed from V and 1 base from J, the gap between germline ends came to 13 bases. Germline assignment: CDR1 SGHAT and CDR2 FQNNGV. In DNA form, the CDR3 reads TGTGCCAGCAGCTCTCGGGACACGGGGAACACTGAAGCTTTCTTT. Its translation: CASSSRDTGNTEAFF.

At least ten counts were recorded for this clonotype. This sequence joins TRBV6-1 and TRBJ1-1; D remains ambiguous. The CDR3 runs to 11 residues. V was clipped by 7 bases and J by 7 bases, with 10 bases between them. CDR1 is MNHNS and CDR2 is SASEGT in the germline V gene. The CDR3 here is CASKTPIEAFF. In DNA, the CDR3 is TGTGCCAGCAAGACACCAATTGAAGCTTTCTTT.

The CDR3 sequence is CASSPAGAGIREQYF. The CDR3 coding sequence is TGTGCCAGCAGCCCCGCCGGGGCCGGGATCCGCGAGCAGTACTTC. The chain couples TRBV6-2 or TRBV6-3 to TRBJ2-7; D possibly uses TRBD1 or TRBD2 (5 bases each). V lost 6 bases and J 6 bases, leaving 21 bases between the germline ends. Germline V gene sequence: CDR1 MNHEY, CDR2 SVGEGT. This CDR3 is built from 15 residues.

This clonotype was counted many times. The chain couples TRBV4-2 to TRBJ2-7, with D possibly called TRBD1 or TRBD2 (5 bases each). CDR1 and CDR2 (germline): LGHNA, YNFKEQ. The CDR3 loop spans 11 amino acids. V dropped 3 bases and J dropped 6 bases, with 6 bases sitting between them. CDR3 protein: CASSQRGEQYF. Here the CDR3 DNA reads TGTGCCAGCAGCCAGAGGGGCGAGCAGTACTTC.

This clonotype has a handful of counts. The chain uses TRBV20-1 and TRBJ1-1, with 7 bases lining up with TRBD1. The CDR3 extends over 15 amino acids. Germline CDR1 reads DFQATT; CDR2 reads SNEGSKA (reference sequence). The V gene end was trimmed by 1 base and the J gene end by 4 bases; junction bases not matched to a gene: 9. The CDR3 region has the DNA TGCAGTGCTAGAGCAAGGGCAGGGGGGTTCACTGAAGCTTTCTTT. Translated: CSARARAGGFTEAFF.

This clonotype was counted ten times or more. The J gene is TRBJ1-3, the V gene TRBV28, with a possible D match to TRBD1 (5 bases). V was trimmed by 4 bases and J by 0 bases, leaving 13 bases between them. Germline lookup yields CDR1 MDHEN and CDR2 SYDVKM. The length of the CDR3 is 16 residues. Written as DNA, the CDR3 is TGTGCCAGCAGTTCCTGGGGGACCGACTCTGGAAACACCATATATTTT. Translating gives CASSSWGTDSGNTIYF.

The chain employs TRBV6-1 and TRBJ1-1; unclear D gene. The V end lost 5 bases, the J end lost 4 bases, and 23 bases lay between the germline ends. Germline V gives CDR1 MNHNS, CDR2 SASEGT. The CDR3 loop spans 17 amino acids. CDR3 sequence reads: CASSQSFLHLQGTEAFF. In DNA, the CDR3 is TGTGCCAGCAGTCAATCTTTTCTCCATCTCCAAGGCACTGAAGCTTTCTTT.

J is TRBJ1-5 and V is TRBV6-2 or TRBV6-3, with D maybe TRBD1 (6 bases). V was cut by 6 bases and J by 2 bases, with 17 bases left in between. CDR1 and CDR2 from the germline V gene are MNHEY and SVGEGT. The CDR3 runs 16 residues. The chain's CDR3 is CASSHRGARGNQPQHF. As DNA, the CDR3 is TGTGCCAGCAGCCACCGGGGGGCGCGTGGCAATCAGCCCCAGCATTTT.

The chain couples TRBV6-5 to TRBJ2-2, with D possibly TRBD1 on 5 matching bases. This CDR3 region has 15 residues. CDR1 MNHEY and CDR2 SVGAGI come from the germline V gene. V lost 5 bases, J lost 6 bases, and 16 bases lay in between. The CDR3 DNA reads as TGTGCCAGCAGTCTACAACGTGTCAGGGCCGGGGAGCTGTTTTTT. Translated, it gives CASSLQRVRAGELFF.

The chain is built from TRBV13 and TRBJ1-6; the D is unclear. The CDR3 contains 13 residues. Trimming took off 5 bases at V and 7 bases at J, with 9 bases between the two ends. Germline CDR1 PRHDT, CDR2 FYEKMQ (reference sequence). The CDR3 protein is CASSPWGNSPLHF. DNA of the CDR3: TGTGCCAGCAGCCCCTGGGGAAATTCACCCCTCCACTTT.

This clonotype was seen many times. The gene calls are TRBV12-3 or TRBV12-4 and TRBJ2-2; D may be TRBD1 (5 bases). The CDR3 sequence is 14 residues long. V gave up 6 bases and J gave up 6 bases, with 14 bases separating them. DNA of the CDR3: TGTGCCAGCAGGATAGGGGATAGGGCCGGGGAGCTGTTTTTT. Residues: CASRIGDRAGELFF.

This clonotype has a handful of counts. The gene calls are TRBV7-2 and TRBJ2-7, with 8 bases fitting TRBD1. The V gene end was trimmed by 5 bases and the J gene end by 5 bases; junction bases not matched to a gene: 11. Germline V gene sequence: CDR1 SGHTA, CDR2 FQGNSA. The CDR3 spans 15 residues. The CDR3 spells CASSPHQGADNEQYF. The CDR3 region has the DNA TGTGCCAGCAGCCCTCACCAGGGGGCGGACAACGAGCAGTACTTC.

This clonotype was seen many times. The chain uses TRBV12-3 or TRBV12-4 and TRBJ2-7; D possibly corresponds to TRBD2 (5 bases). V was shortened by 4 bases and J by 4 bases, with 8 bases between the two germline ends. This CDR3 has 12 amino acids. The CDR3 loop is CASSSGGYEQYF. CDR3 sequence (DNA): TGTGCCAGCAGTTCGGGCGGGTACGAGCAGTACTTC.